The source of this TCR beta chain is a study of technical replicates of blood from a few donors. Repertoires were generated with immunoSEQ multiplex PCR, while TCRdb's copy carries only in-frame clones and drops some. Of about 72,000 clones listed, roughly 92% were seen once; the top ten hold around 0.38%. The sample holds one count of this clone. Input material: T cells isolated from PBMCs. The receptor was derived from a human donor in good health.

The CDR3, as DNA: TGTGCCAGCAGCTTAGGTACAGGATTCATCACCATATATTTT. This sequence encodes CASSLGTGFITIYF. This sequence joins TRBV11-2 and TRBJ1-3; D may be TRBD1 (5 bases). This CDR3 has 14 amino acids. V dropped 1 base and J dropped 9 bases, with 13 bases sitting between them. The germline V gene has CDR1 SGHAT and CDR2 FQNNGV.